This T cell receptor (beta chain) came from a study of vaccination effects on CD4 cells after COVID-19. On the study more broadly: Post-vaccine draws lagged the second dose by a median of 72 days. Broader study findings: In healthy vaccinees, only 1 of 255 vaccine-induced clones cross-reacted with common cold coronaviruses.

Pools of viral peptides were used by the ViraFEST assay to expand antigen-specific CD4+ T cells ahead of sequencing. Culture proceeded for about ten days, and CD4+ T cells were then isolated. All study participants received two doses of BNT162b2 or mRNA-1273 vaccine. A half-volume exchange with IL-2 medium occurred on days 3 and 7. Concerning this clone itself: Antigen: not known.

The data were produced by immunoSEQ multiplex PCR, yet TCRdb's version contains in-frame clones alone and is incomplete. There are over 50,000 clones in the sample; 55% to 85% occur only once, and 0.95% to 1.5% lies in the top ten. Germline V gene data show CDR1 as ENHRY and CDR2 as SYGVKD. The germline V and J ends were trimmed by 4 bases and 1 base, with 11 bases remaining between them. CDR3 length: 15 residues. This TCR came from a human donor who received a COVID-19 vaccine. V usage is TRBV10-3 and J usage is TRBJ2-1, with D perhaps matching TRBD1 (6 bases). This sample comprised CD4+ T cells from PBMCs cultured with HCoV-229E spike peptides, obtained after COVID-19 vaccination. The CDR3, as DNA: TGTGCCATCAGTGCGGTGCAGGGGTCCTACAATGAGCAGTTCTTC. The encoded protein is CAISAVQGSYNEQFF.